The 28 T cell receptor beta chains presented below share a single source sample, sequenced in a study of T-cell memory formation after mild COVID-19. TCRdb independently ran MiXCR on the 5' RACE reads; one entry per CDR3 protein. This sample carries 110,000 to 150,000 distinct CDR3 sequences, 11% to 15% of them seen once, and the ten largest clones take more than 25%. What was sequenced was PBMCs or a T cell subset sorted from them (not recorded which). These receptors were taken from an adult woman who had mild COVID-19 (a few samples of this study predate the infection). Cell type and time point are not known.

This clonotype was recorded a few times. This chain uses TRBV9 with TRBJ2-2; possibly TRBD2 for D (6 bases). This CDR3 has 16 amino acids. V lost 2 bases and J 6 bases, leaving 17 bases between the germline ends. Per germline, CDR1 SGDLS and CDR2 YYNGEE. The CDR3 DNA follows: TGTGCCAGCAGCGTCTCCCGGGACTCGAGCTCCGGGGAGCTGTTTTTT. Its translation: CASSVSRDSSSGELFF.

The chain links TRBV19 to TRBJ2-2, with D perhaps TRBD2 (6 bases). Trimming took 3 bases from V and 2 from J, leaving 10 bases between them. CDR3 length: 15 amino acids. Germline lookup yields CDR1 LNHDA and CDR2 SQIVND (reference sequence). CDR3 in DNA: TGTGCCAGTAGTATCGGGACTCTAAACACCGGGGAGCTGTTTTTT. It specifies CASSIGTLNTGELFF.

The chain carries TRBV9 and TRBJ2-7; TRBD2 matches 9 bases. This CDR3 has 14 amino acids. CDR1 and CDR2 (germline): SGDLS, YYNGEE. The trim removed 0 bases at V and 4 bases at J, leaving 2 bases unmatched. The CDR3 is CASSVGTSGYEQYF. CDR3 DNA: TGTGCCAGCAGCGTAGGTACTAGCGGGTACGAGCAGTACTTC.

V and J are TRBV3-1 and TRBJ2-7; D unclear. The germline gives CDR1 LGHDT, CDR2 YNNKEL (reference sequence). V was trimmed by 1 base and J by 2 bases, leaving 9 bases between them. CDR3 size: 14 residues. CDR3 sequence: CASSQVTSPYEQYF. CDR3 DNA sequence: TGTGCCAGCAGCCAAGTAACCAGCCCCTACGAGCAGTACTTC.

The CDR3 sequence: CASSYSTHEQFF. CDR3 coding DNA: TGCGCCAGCAGCTACTCGACGCATGAGCAGTTCTTC. The chain combines TRBV4-1 with TRBJ2-1; D uncertain. In germline, CDR1 is MGHRA, CDR2 YSYEKL. The CDR3 is 12 residues long. The V gene lost 5 bases and the J gene lost 8 bases, with 10 bases spanning the gap.

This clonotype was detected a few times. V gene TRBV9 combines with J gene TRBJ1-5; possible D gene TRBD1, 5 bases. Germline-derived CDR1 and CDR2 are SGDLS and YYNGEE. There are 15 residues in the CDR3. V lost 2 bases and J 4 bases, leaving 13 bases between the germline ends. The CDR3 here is CASSVGGSMNQPQHF. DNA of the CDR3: TGTGCCAGCAGCGTGGGGGGATCGATGAATCAGCCCCAGCATTTT.

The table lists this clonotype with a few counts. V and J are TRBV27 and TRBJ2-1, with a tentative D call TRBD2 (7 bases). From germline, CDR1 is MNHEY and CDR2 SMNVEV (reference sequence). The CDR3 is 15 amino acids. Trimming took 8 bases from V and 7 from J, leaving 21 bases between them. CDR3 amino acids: CASAKGGGWGNEQFF. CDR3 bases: TGTGCCAGCGCCAAAGGGGGGGGCTGGGGGAATGAGCAGTTCTTC.

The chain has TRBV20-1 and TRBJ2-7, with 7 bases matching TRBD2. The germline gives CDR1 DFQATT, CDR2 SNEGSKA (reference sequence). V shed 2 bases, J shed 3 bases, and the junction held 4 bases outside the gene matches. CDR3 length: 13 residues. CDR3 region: CSARLASGYEQYF. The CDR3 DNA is TGCAGTGCTAGATTAGCTAGCGGCTACGAGCAGTACTTC.

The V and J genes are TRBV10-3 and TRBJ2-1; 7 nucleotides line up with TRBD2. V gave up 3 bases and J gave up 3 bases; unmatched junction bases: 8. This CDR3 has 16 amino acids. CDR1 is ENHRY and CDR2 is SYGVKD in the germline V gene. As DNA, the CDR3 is TGTGCCATCAGTGACCCTTCTAGCGGAGACTACAATGAGCAGTTCTTC. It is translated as CAISDPSSGDYNEQFF.

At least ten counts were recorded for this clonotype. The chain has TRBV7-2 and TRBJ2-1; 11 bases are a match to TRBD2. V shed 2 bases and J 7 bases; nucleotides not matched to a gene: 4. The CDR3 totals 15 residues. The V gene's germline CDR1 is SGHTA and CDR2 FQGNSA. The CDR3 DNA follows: TGTGCCAGCAGCTTACTAGCGGGAGGAGCAAATGAGCAGTTCTTC. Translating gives CASSLLAGGANEQFF.

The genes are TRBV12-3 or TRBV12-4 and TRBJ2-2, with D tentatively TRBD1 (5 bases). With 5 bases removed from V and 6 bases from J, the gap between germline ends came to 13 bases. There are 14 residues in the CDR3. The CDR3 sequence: CASSVTLGPGELFF. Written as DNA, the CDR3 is TGTGCCAGCAGTGTGACCCTGGGGCCCGGGGAGCTGTTTTTT.

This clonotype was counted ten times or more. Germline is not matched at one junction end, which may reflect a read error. CDR3 loop: CASSQAGTGYGYTF. The CDR3, as DNA: TGTGCCAGCAGTCAAGCCGGGACAGGCTATGGCTACACCTTC. The chain links TRBV3-1 to TRBJ1-2, with 8 bases lining up with TRBD1. Per the germline V gene, CDR1 is LGHDT and CDR2 is YNNKEL (reference sequence). The CDR3 is 14 residues long.

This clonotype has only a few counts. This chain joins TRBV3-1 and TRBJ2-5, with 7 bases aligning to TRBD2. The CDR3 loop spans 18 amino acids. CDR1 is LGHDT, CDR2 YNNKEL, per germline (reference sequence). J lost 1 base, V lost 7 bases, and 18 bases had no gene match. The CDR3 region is CASIKKRPASGTQETQYF. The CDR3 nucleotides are TGTGCCAGCATCAAAAAAAGGCCAGCTAGCGGAACCCAAGAGACCCAGTACTTC.

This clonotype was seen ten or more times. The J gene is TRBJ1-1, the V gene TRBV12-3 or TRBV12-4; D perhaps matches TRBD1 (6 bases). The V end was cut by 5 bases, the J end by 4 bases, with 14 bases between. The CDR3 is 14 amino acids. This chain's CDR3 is CASSPGVGGTEAFF. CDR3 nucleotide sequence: TGTGCCAGCAGTCCGGGAGTAGGGGGCACTGAAGCTTTCTTT.

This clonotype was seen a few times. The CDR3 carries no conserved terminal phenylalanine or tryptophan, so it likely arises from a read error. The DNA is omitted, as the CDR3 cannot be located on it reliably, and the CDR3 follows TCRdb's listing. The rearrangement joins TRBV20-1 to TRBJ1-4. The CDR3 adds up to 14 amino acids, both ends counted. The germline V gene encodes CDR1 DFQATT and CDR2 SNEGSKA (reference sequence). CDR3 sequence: CSADTNLPASPSPP.

CDR3 in amino acids: CSVNRGESYEQYF. The CDR3 DNA follows: TGCAGTGTGAACAGGGGTGAATCTTACGAGCAGTACTTC. The rearrangement links TRBV20-1 to TRBJ2-7, with 7 positions matching TRBD1. Germline V gives CDR1 DFQATT, CDR2 SNEGSKA (reference sequence). J lost 4 bases, V lost 7 bases, and 10 bases had no gene match. The CDR3 has 13 amino acids.

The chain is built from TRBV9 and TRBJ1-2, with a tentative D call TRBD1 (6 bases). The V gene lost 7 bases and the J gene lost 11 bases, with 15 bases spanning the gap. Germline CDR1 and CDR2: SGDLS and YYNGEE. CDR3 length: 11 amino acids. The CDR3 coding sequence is TGTGCCAGCTGTTTGGGGGCAGCATACACCTTC. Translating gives CASCLGAAYTF.

For the CDR3, the DNA is TGCGCCAGCAGCCAAGGTACAGGGGACGGCACTGAAGCTTTCTTT. Its protein is CASSQGTGDGTEAFF. The V gene is TRBV4-3, the J gene TRBJ1-1, with 7 bases lining up with TRBD1. Trimming removed 1 base from V and 4 bases from J; junction bases left unmatched: 6. The CDR3 loop spans 15 amino acids. Germline CDR1 reads LGHNA; CDR2 reads YSLEER.

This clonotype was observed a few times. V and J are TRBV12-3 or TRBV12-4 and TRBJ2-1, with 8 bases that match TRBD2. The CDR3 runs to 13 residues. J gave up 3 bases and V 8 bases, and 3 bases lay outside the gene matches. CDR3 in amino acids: CASLLAGYNEQFF. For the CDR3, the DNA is TGTGCCAGCCTCCTAGCGGGCTACAATGAGCAGTTCTTC.

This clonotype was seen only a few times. CDR3 sequence (DNA): TGCAGCGTTGAATTTGGGACAGGCTACAATGAGCAGTTCTTC. As protein: CSVEFGTGYNEQFF. The V call is TRBV29-1, the J call TRBJ2-1; 8 bases fit TRBD1. V was clipped by 2 bases and J by 3 bases; unmatched bases: 3. The CDR3 is 14 amino acids. The V gene's germline CDR1 is SQVTM and CDR2 ANQGSEA.

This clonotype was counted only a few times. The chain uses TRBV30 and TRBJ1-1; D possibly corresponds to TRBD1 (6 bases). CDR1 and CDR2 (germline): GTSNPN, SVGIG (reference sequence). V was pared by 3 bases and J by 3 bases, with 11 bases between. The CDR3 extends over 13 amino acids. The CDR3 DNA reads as TGTGCCTGGAGACCGGGACACTACACTGAAGCTTTCTTT. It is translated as CAWRPGHYTEAFF.

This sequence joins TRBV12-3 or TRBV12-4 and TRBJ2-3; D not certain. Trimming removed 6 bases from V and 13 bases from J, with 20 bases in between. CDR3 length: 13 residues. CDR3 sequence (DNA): TGTGCCAGCAGGGCTCCTAGGATTGGCGAGGAGTATTTT. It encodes CASRAPRIGEEYF.

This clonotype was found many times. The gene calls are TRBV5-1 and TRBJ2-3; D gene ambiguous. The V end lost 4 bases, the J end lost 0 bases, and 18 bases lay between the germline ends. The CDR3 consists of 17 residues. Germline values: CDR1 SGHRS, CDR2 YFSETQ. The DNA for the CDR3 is TGCGCCAGCAGCCTCCTCCCTCAACCCTCTAGCACAGATACGCAGTATTTT. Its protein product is CASSLLPQPSSTDTQYF.

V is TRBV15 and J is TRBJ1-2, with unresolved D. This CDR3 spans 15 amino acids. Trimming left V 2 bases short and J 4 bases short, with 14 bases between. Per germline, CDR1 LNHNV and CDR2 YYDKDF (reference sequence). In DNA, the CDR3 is TGTGCCACCAGCAGAAATATACCGTCCCCCTATGGCTACACCTTC. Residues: CATSRNIPSPYGYTF.

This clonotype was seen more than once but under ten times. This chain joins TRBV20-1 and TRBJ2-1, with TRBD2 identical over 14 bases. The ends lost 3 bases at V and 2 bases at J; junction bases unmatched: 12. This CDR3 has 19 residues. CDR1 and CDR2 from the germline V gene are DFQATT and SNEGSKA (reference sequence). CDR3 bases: TGCAGTGCTAGGGCAATCGGGACTAGCGGGAGTCCGACCTACAATGAGCAGTTCTTC. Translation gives CSARAIGTSGSPTYNEQFF.

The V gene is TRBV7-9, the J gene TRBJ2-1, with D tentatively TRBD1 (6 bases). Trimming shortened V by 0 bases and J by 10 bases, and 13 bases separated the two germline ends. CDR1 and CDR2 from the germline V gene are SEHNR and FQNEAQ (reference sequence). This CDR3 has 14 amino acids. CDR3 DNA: TGTGCCAGCAGCTTAGCGGGACACCCAGAGGAGCAGTTCTTC. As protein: CASSLAGHPEEQFF.

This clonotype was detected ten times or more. The CDR3 sequence: CASSSLAGGYNEQFF. CDR3 DNA: TGTGCCAGCAGCTCACTAGCGGGAGGATACAATGAGCAGTTCTTC. This rearrangement joins TRBV7-3 to TRBJ2-1, with 12 bases aligning to TRBD2. CDR1 and CDR2 from the germline V gene are SGHTA and FQGTGA. Unmatched junction bases numbered 2, after V lost 4 bases and J lost 4 bases. This CDR3 region has 15 residues.

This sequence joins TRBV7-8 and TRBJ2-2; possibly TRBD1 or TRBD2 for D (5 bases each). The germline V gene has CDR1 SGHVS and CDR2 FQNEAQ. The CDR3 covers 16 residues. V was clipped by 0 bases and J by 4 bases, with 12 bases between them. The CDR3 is CASSLAWIGGTGELFF. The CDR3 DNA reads TGTGCCAGCAGCTTAGCGTGGATTGGGGGCACCGGGGAGCTGTTTTTT.